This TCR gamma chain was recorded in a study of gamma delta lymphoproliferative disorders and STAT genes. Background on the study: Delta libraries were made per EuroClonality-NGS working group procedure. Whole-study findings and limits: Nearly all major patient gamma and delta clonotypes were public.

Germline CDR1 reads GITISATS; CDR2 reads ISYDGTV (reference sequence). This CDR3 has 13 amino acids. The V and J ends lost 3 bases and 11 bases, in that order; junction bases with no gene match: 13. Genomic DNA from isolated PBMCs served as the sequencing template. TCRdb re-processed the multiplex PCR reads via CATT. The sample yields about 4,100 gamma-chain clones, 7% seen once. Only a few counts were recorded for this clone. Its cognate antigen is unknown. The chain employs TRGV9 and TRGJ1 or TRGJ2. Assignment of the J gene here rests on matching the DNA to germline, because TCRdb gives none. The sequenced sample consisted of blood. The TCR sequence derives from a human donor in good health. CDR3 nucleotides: TGTGCCTTGTGGGAGTTAGAGGGAGACGAGAAACTCTTT. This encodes CALWELEGDEKLF.